These T cell receptor beta chains were read from a single sample in a study of early T cells in non-severe SARS-CoV-2 infection. Via MiXCR, TCRdb re-called the 5' RACE reads, giving one row per CDR3 protein. Of approximately 39,000 distinct CDR3 sequences detected, 3.5% to 5% appear once; the ten largest clones hold 16%. The source material was whole blood. The receptors come from an adult who was a healthcare worker with PCR-confirmed SARS-CoV-2 infection or an uninfected control (not recorded which). Each CDR3 is given with its conserved first and last residue. The D gene is left open where the match is weak. Clone size is shown for a subset of rows, as once, few, many or a class of expanded clone.

j_call | d_call | v_call | clone_size | cdr3_aa | cdr3_nt
TRBJ2-1 | TRBD2 | TRBV7-9 | many | CASSVTSGGINNEQFF | TGTGCCAGCAGCGTCACTAGCGGGGGGATCAACAATGAGCAGTTCTTC
TRBJ1-2 | TRBD1 | TRBV10-3 | many | CAISEGTGDLGYGYTF | TGTGCCATCAGTGAGGGGACAGGGGATTTGGGCTATGGCTACACCTTC
TRBJ2-7 | NA | TRBV5-1 | few | CASLFGHSTYEQYF | TGCGCCAGCCTCTTTGGGCACTCGACCTACGAGCAGTACTTC
TRBJ2-2 | TRBD2 | TRBV6-5 | many | CASSPGLPNTGELFF | TGTGCCAGCAGCCCGGGACTACCGAACACCGGGGAGCTGTTTTTT
TRBJ1-1 | NA | TRBV7-2 | many | CASSRGGRTEAFF | TGTGCCAGCTCCCGGGGGGGCAGGACTGAAGCTTTCTTT
TRBJ2-2 | TRBD2 | TRBV3-1 | many | CASSQFGGARGTGELFF | TGTGCCAGCAGCCAATTCGGGGGGGCGAGAGGCACCGGGGAGCTGTTTTTT
TRBJ1-4 | NA | TRBV6-5 | many | CASSRSTHNEKLFF | TGTGCCAGCAGTAGAAGTACTCATAATGAAAAACTGTTTTTT
TRBJ1-5 | TRBD1 | TRBV6-5 | many | CASSYDRGGNQPQHF | TGTGCCAGCAGTTACGACAGGGGAGGCAATCAGCCCCAGCATTTT
TRBJ2-3 | TRBD1 | TRBV20-1 | many | CSARGPGQGAANTQYF | TGCAGTGCTAGAGGGCCGGGACAGGGGGCGGCGAATACGCAGTATTTT
TRBJ1-5 | NA | TRBV20-1 | many | CSARDAFNQPQHF | TGCAGTGCTAGAGATGCTTTTAATCAGCCCCAGCATTTT
TRBJ2-7 | NA | TRBV20-1 | many | CSATGTRLEQYF | TGCAGTGCAACGGGGACACGCCTGGAGCAGTACTTC
TRBJ1-6 | TRBD1 | TRBV6-6 | many | CASSSAGTETAPLHF | TGTGCCAGCAGCTCCGCCGGGACAGAGACGGCACCCCTCCACTTT
TRBJ2-7 | TRBD1 | TRBV4-2 | many | CASSQTGVEGYEQYF | TGTGCCAGCAGCCAGACAGGGGTAGAGGGCTACGAGCAGTACTTC
TRBJ1-2 | NA | TRBV14 | NA | CASSLYGTNYGYTF | TGTGCCAGCAGTCTCTACGGGACCAACTATGGCTACACCTTC
TRBJ2-5 | NA | TRBV27 | many | CASSLSRAETQYF | TGTGCCAGCAGTTTATCCAGGGCAGAGACCCAGTACTTC
TRBJ2-1 | TRBD2 | TRBV6-6 | few | CASSYSGLAGVYNEQFF | TGTGCCAGCAGTTACTCGGGGCTAGCGGGGGTATACAATGAGCAGTTCTTC
TRBJ1-2 | TRBD1 | TRBV7-9 | many | CASSRSNPGQGYGYTF | TGTGCCAGCAGCCGATCGAATCCGGGACAGGGCTATGGCTACACCTTC
TRBJ2-1 | TRBD1 | TRBV7-9 | many | CASSLTGAEDNEQFF | TGTGCCAGCAGCTTGACAGGGGCTGAAGACAATGAGCAGTTCTTC
TRBJ1-1 | NA | TRBV12-3/TRBV12-4 | many | CASSSHPTGNTEAFF | TGTGCCAGCAGTAGCCACCCGACTGGGAACACTGAAGCTTTCTTT
TRBJ2-2 | TRBD2 | TRBV5-1 | many | CASSFRAGDTGELFF | TGCGCCAGCAGCTTCCGGGCGGGGGACACCGGGGAGCTGTTTTTT
TRBJ2-4 | TRBD2 | TRBV4-1 | many | CASSPSGGIQYF | TGCGCCAGCAGCCCTAGCGGGGGCATTCAGTACTTC
TRBJ1-6 | TRBD1 | TRBV4-1 | many | CASRPEGGGNSPLHF | TGCGCCAGCCGACCTGAAGGGGGCGGGAATTCACCCCTCCACTTT
TRBJ2-7 | TRBD1 | TRBV7-2 | few | CASSLAPGTAYEQYF | TGTGCCAGCAGCTTAGCCCCCGGGACAGCCTACGAGCAGTACTTC
TRBJ2-7 | NA | TRBV6-1 | many | CASSVSGDEQYF | TGTGCCAGCAGTGTCTCTGGGGACGAGCAGTACTTC
TRBJ1-2 | TRBD1 | TRBV5-1 | many | CASSSFQGGNYGYTF | TGCGCCAGCAGCTCGTTCCAGGGGGGTAACTATGGCTACACCTTC
TRBJ2-7 | NA | TRBV6-1 | many | CASSEVRAYEQYF | TGTGCCAGCAGTGAAGTCAGAGCCTACGAGCAGTACTTC
TRBJ1-2 | NA | TRBV5-1 | many | CASSGGAESRYGYTF | TGCGCCAGCAGCGGGGGCGCCGAGTCCCGGTATGGCTACACCTTC
TRBJ2-7 | TRBD1 | TRBV12-3/TRBV12-4 | many | CASTLDGQGNEQYF | TGTGCCAGCACCCTTGACGGACAGGGCAACGAGCAGTACTTC
TRBJ1-4 | NA | TRBV13 | medium-sized | CASSTLRDGNEKLFF | TGTGCCAGCAGCACATTGCGGGACGGCAATGAAAAACTGTTTTTT
TRBJ1-6 | TRBD1 | TRBV7-9 | many | CASRDGGGGNHSPLHF | TGTGCCAGCAGAGACGGTGGAGGGGGCAACCATTCACCCCTCCACTTT
TRBJ2-1 | TRBD2 | TRBV20-1 | many | CSAPRGGLREQFF | TGCAGTGCCCCTCGGGGGGGCTTGAGGGAGCAGTTCTTC
TRBJ1-6 | NA | TRBV7-8 | NA | CASSYGRESPLHF | TGTGCCAGCAGCTACGGACGGGAGTCACCCCTCCACTTT
TRBJ2-3 | NA | TRBV3-1 | many | CASSQERKRTDTQYF | TGTGCCAGCAGCCAAGAACGGAAACGCACAGATACGCAGTATTTT
TRBJ1-6 | TRBD1 | TRBV10-3 | many | CAISDRQGGPSPLHF | TGTGCCATCAGTGACCGACAGGGGGGACCTTCACCCCTCCACTTT
TRBJ1-2 | NA | TRBV10-3 | NA | CAIRRAEDYGYTF | TGTGCCATCAGGAGGGCGGAGGACTATGGCTACACCTTC
TRBJ1-1 | NA | TRBV18 | many | CASSTRRGEAFF | TGTGCCAGCTCAACTAGGAGAGGTGAAGCTTTCTTT
TRBJ2-7 | NA | TRBV9 | NA | CASSPYTSSSYEQYF | TGTGCCAGCAGCCCTTATACGTCAAGCTCCTACGAGCAGTACTTC
TRBJ2-5 | NA | TRBV5-1 | few | CASSRWETQYF | TGCGCCAGCAGCCGATGGGAGACCCAGTACTTC
TRBJ2-3 | NA | TRBV18 | many | CASSPDVYADTQYF | TGTGCCAGCTCACCTGATGTATATGCAGATACGCAGTATTTT
TRBJ2-5 | NA | TRBV12-3/TRBV12-4 | NA | CASSQDDGAQYF | TGTGCCAGCAGTCAGGACGATGGTGCCCAGTACTTC
TRBJ2-2 | NA | TRBV24-1 | many | CATSDFTGELFF | TGTGCCACCAGTGATTTTACCGGGGAGCTGTTTTTT
TRBJ1-5 | NA | TRBV20-1 | many | CSAGQGFNQPQHF | TGCAGTGCAGGGCAGGGTTTTAATCAGCCCCAGCATTTT
TRBJ2-1 | TRBD1 | TRBV12-3/TRBV12-4 | many | CASSPWQGETNEQFF | TGTGCCAGCAGTCCTTGGCAGGGGGAAACCAATGAGCAGTTCTTC
TRBJ1-1 | NA | TRBV25-1 | many | CASSDGAEAFF | TGTGCCAGCAGCGACGGGGCTGAAGCTTTCTTT
TRBJ2-2 | NA | TRBV7-3 | few | CASSPLGALAGELFF | TGTGCCAGCAGCCCCCTGGGGGCACTCGCCGGGGAGCTGTTTTTT
TRBJ1-4 | TRBD1 | TRBV7-3 | many | CASSPGQGTNEKLFF | TGTGCCAGCAGCCCAGGACAGGGAACTAATGAAAAACTGTTTTTT
TRBJ2-3 | NA | TRBV27 | many | CASRVTTSTDTQYF | TGTGCCAGCAGAGTTACGACTAGCACAGATACGCAGTATTTT
TRBJ2-2 | NA | TRBV5-1 | few | CASSQTENTGELFF | TGCGCCAGCAGCCAGACAGAGAACACCGGGGAGCTGTTTTTT
TRBJ1-1 | NA | TRBV29-1 | NA | CSSTGASEAFF | TGCAGCTCCACGGGGGCCTCTGAAGCTTTCTTT
TRBJ2-7 | NA | TRBV6-6 | few | CATRGGAVYEQYF | TGTGCCACCAGGGGGGGGGCTGTCTACGAGCAGTACTTC
TRBJ1-5 | NA | TRBV20-1 | many | CSARDKVAQHF | TGCAGTGCTAGAGATAAAGTGGCCCAGCATTTT
TRBJ2-6 | NA | TRBV18 | many | CASSDHSGANVLTF | TGTGCCAGCTCAGACCACTCTGGGGCCAACGTCCTGACTTTC
TRBJ2-1 | TRBD2 | TRBV7-2 | NA | CASSFGLDEQFF | TGTGCCAGCAGCTTCGGACTAGATGAGCAGTTCTTC
TRBJ1-6 | NA | TRBV12-3/TRBV12-4 | many | CASTPTENNSPLHF | TGTGCCAGCACTCCGACGGAGAATAATTCACCCCTCCACTTT
TRBJ2-2 | TRBD2 | TRBV20-1 | many | CSASPGGAGMIGELFF | TGCAGTGCTAGCCCCGGGGGGGCAGGAATGATCGGGGAGCTGTTTTTT
TRBJ2-5 | TRBD1 | TRBV6-1 | few | CAGRDRQETQYF | TGTGCCGGACGGGACAGACAAGAGACCCAGTACTTC
TRBJ2-7 | NA | TRBV12-3/TRBV12-4 | many | CASSLAGTVPYEQYF | TGTGCCAGCAGTTTAGCGGGGACGGTACCCTACGAGCAGTACTTC